This TCR beta chain emerged from a study of blood T cell repertoires in COVID-19. Whole-study context: The origin of the acute and convalescent COVID-19 samples was the United States, Italy and Spain.

In the authors' methods: Nucleated cell number was recorded as an estimate derived from reference gene primer amplification. This table comes from immunoSEQ multiplex PCR, and its TCRdb copy is limited to in-frame clones, with some not included. V, J and clone size reflect that table, while D and trimming were determined from the DNA. The data contain 200,000 to 250,000 clones, roughly 89% of them singletons. The age range of participants was about 18 to 100 years, with residence in about two dozen US areas. CDR1 SGHRS and CDR2 YFSETQ come from the germline V gene. The CDR3 has 17 amino acids. The V segment lost 1 base and the J segment 3 bases; nucleotides outside the gene matches: 12.

V and J are TRBV5-1 and TRBJ1-2; 7 nucleotides match TRBD1. Sequencing was performed on PBMCs or T cells enriched from blood (not recorded which). The receptor comes from a man aged 18 to 35 with acute COVID-19. The CDR3, as DNA: TGCGCCAGCAGCTTGACGGGGACAGCGGCCTATGACTATGGCTACACCTTC. Protein sequence: CASSLTGTAAYDYGYTF.